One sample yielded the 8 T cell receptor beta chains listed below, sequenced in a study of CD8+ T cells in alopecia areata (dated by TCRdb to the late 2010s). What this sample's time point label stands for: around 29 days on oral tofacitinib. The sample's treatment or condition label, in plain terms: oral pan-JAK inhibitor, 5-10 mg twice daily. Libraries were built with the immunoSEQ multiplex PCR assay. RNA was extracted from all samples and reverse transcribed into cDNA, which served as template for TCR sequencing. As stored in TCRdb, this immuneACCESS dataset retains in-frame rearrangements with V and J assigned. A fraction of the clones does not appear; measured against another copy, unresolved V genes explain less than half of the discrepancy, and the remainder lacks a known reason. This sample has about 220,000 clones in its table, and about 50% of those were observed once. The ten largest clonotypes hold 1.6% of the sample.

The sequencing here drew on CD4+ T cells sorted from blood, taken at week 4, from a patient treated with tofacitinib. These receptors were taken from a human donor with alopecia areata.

CDR3 sequence: CSVEPLLVSNEQFF. CDR3 nucleotides: TGCAGCGTTGAACCCCTACTAGTGTCCAATGAGCAGTTCTTC. The chain links TRBV29-1 to TRBJ2-1; maybe TRBD2 (5 bases). Trimming removed 2 bases from V and 6 bases from J, with 14 bases in between. In germline, CDR1 is SQVTM, CDR2 ANQGSEA. This CDR3 region has 14 residues.

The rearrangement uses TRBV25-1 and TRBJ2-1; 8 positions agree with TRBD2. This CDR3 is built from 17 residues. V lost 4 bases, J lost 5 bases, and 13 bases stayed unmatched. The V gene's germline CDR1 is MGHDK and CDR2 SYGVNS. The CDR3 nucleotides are TGTGCCAGCAGTGCTCAACGGAGCGGGGGCCTTAACAATGAGCAGTTCTTC. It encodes CASSAQRSGGLNNEQFF.

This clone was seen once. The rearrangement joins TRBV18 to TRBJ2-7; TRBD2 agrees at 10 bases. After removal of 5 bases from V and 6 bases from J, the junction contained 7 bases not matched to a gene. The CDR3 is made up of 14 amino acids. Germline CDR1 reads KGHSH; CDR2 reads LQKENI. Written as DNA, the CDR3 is TGTGCCAGCTCATCGACTAGCGGGTCGACCGAGCAGTACTTC. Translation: CASSSTSGSTEQYF. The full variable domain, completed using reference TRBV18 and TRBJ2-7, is NAGVMQNPRHLVRRRGQEARLRCSPMKGHSHVYWYRQLPEEGLKFMVYLQKENIIDESGMPKERFSAEFPKEGPSILRIQQVVRGDSAAYFCASSSTSGSTEQYFGPGTRLTVT.

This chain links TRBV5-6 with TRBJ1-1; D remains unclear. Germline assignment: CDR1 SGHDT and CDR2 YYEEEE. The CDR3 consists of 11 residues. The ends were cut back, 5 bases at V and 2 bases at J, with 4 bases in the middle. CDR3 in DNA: TGTGCCAGCAGAAGAAACACTGAAGCTTTCTTT. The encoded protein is CASRRNTEAFF. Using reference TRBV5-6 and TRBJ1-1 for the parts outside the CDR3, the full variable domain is DAGVTQSPTHLIKTRGQQVTLRCSPKSGHDTVSWYQQALGQGPQFIFQYYEEEERQRGNFPDRFSGHQFPNYSSELNVNALLLGDSALYLCASRRNTEAFFGQGTRLTVV.

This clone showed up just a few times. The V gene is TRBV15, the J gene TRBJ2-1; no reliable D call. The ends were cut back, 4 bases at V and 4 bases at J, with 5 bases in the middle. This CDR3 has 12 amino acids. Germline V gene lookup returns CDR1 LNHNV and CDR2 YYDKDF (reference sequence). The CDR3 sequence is CATSTGYNEQFF. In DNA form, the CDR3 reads TGTGCCACCAGCACTGGGTACAATGAGCAGTTCTTC.

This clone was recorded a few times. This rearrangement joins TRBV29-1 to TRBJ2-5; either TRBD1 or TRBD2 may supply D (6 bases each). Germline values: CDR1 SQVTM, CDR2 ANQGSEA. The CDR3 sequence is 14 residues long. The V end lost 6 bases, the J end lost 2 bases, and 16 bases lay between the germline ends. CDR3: CSVEGDSTQETQYF. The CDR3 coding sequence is TGCAGCGTGGAGGGGGACTCGACTCAAGAGACCCAGTACTTC.

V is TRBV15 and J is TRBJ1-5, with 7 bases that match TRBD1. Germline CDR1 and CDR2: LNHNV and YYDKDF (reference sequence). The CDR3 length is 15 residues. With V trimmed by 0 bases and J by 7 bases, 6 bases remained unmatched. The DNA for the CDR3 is TGTGCCACCAGCAGAGAAACAGGGGTGTCGCAGCCCCAGCATTTT. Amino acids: CATSRETGVSQPQHF.

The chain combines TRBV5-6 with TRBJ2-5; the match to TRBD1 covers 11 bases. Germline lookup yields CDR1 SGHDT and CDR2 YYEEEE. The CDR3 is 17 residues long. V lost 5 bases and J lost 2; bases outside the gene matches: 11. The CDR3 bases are TGTGCCAGCAGAAGTTTCCGGGACAGGGGGACTCAAGAGACCCAGTACTTC. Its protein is CASRSFRDRGTQETQYF.